This TCR beta chain was obtained from a study of blood T cell repertoires in COVID-19. Per the germline V gene, CDR1 is MNHEY and CDR2 is SVGAGI. The length of the CDR3 is 15 residues. After removal of 7 bases from V and 7 bases from J, the junction contained 14 bases not matched to a gene. Profiling relied on immunoSEQ multiplex PCR, and the TCRdb table lists in-frame clones only, not all of them. The sample lists under 200,000 clones; more than 70% were seen once. The J gene is TRBJ2-7, the V gene TRBV6-5; the match to TRBD1 covers 9 bases. The sequence derives from a man aged 40-49 years with active or convalescent COVID-19. The sequenced material came from peripheral blood. The CDR3: CASIRSDRGSDEQYF. The DNA for the CDR3 is TGTGCCAGCATTAGGTCCGACAGGGGGTCTGATGAGCAGTACTTC.